These T cell receptor beta chains were read from a single sample in a study of cytomegalovirus exposure and HLA in healthy donors. Sequenced by immunoSEQ multiplex PCR; TCRdb stores in-frame clones only, minus some. Of 150,000 or so clones listed, about 74% are singletons. Material: PBMCs. The receptors shown here come from a man between 18 and 29 years old in good health and CMV-seropositive. Both conserved end residues are part of each CDR3.

cdr3_length	v_call	j_call	cdr3_aa
14	TRBV5-1	TRBJ1-6	CASSTKDRNSPLHF
14	TRBV6-5	TRBJ2-7	CASSYSLQDYEQYF
14	TRBV5-1	TRBJ1-1	CASSLGHSSAEAFF
13	TRBV10-3	TRBJ1-3	CAISGGQGFTIYF
16	TRBV7-9	TRBJ2-5	CASSLGLGLPQETQYF
14	TRBV28	TRBJ1-1	CASRETDRNTEAFF
15	TRBV13	TRBJ1-5	CASSHDRGPGQPQHF
15	TRBV14	TRBJ2-2	CASSQVRGLPGELFF
14	TRBV5-4	TRBJ2-1	CASSLARAGNEQFF
15	TRBV7-2	TRBJ2-7	CASSLEGVGQYEQYF
13	TRBV19	TRBJ1-2	CASSIGRSYGYTF
15	TRBV10-1	TRBJ2-7	CASVRTSGGPGEQYF
14	TRBV18	TRBJ1-5	CASSYAGGDEPQHF
14	TRBV6-1	TRBJ1-5	CASSRPGDNQPQHF
18	TRBV5-1	TRBJ1-3	CASSLFEKTGSKGNTIYF
13	TRBV19	TRBJ2-3	CATGQLNTDTQYF
15	TRBV5-1	TRBJ2-7	CASSSRTGSSYEQYF
15	TRBV2	TRBJ1-1	CASLRTGLSDTEAFF
13	TRBV9	TRBJ2-7	CASSVSGGSEQYF
14	TRBV2	TRBJ2-7	CASRPTGGIYEQYF
15	TRBV28	TRBJ2-1	CASSAGGAVIGEQFF
14	TRBV18	TRBJ1-1	CASSPRTGGTEAFF
15	TRBV6-7	TRBJ1-4	CASSNPTGAGEKLFF
15	TRBV29-1	TRBJ2-5	CSVGRTGISQETQYF
13	TRBV2	TRBJ2-7	CASSEAGPGQGYF
14	TRBV28	TRBJ2-7	CASRFSGRGYEQYF
14	TRBV7-6	TRBJ2-7	CASSRTDRSYEQYF
14	TRBV7-9	TRBJ2-7	CASPPDRGTYEQYF
14	TRBV6-6	TRBJ2-5	CASSLDRVGETQYF
14	TRBV5-1	TRBJ1-5	CASSLGTGNQPQHF
12	TRBV6-5	TRBJ1-5	CASTTGLGPQHF
12	TRBV28	TRBJ1-1	CASSLGQSEAFF
15	TRBV6-4	TRBJ1-5	CASSDSAGGNQPQHF
14	TRBV4-3	TRBJ2-5	CASSIGGSSETQYF
16	TRBV5-1	TRBJ1-5	CASSLGPVSPNQPQHF
13	TRBV30	TRBJ2-5	CAWSPLTWETQYF
14	TRBV5-6	TRBJ2-7	CASSLGLERYEQYF
15	TRBV2	TRBJ1-3	CASSEGGRSGNTIYF
16	TRBV5-1	TRBJ2-7	CASSLYSGGETDEQYF
14	TRBV5-5	TRBJ1-2	CASSLGPSGYGYTF